This T cell receptor (beta chain) was obtained from a study of cytomegalovirus exposure and HLA in healthy donors. In regard to this clone: Its antigen is undetermined.

Trimming removed 5 bases from V and 2 bases from J; junction bases left unmatched: 9. This CDR3 has 16 residues. Per the germline V gene, CDR1 is SGHVS and CDR2 is FQNEAQ. TCRdb's copy holds only in-frame clones and misses some; the assay was immunoSEQ multiplex PCR. The profile shows 130,000 to 150,000 clones, 80% to 90% of them singletons. Study-level results: Investigators reported around 150 TCR beta chains as tied to cytomegalovirus.

The V call is TRBV7-8, the J call TRBJ2-1; 7 bases line up with TRBD1. Source material: PBMCs. The clonotype comes from a young woman in good health and CMV-seropositive. The CDR3 sequence: CASSPAAGQAYNEQFF. The CDR3 DNA reads as TGTGCCAGCAGCCCAGCCGCCGGACAGGCCTACAATGAGCAGTTCTTC.